Listed here are 25 T cell receptor beta chains from one sample, sequenced in a study of T cells expressing NK-cell markers. TCRdb reprocessed the 5' RACE reads and reports one entry per CDR3 protein, with no DNA. This table holds 500,000 to 600,000 distinct CDR3 sequences. Sequenced material: blood T cells: a sorted CD56 or NKG2C T cell subset, CD4+ or CD8+ T cells, or bulk PBMC T cells (not recorded which). The receptors were sampled from a man aged 18 to 30 in good health.

The rearrangement uses TRBV18 and TRBJ1-5. Germline V CDR1 and CDR2: KGHSH, LQKENI. This CDR3 spans 13 amino acids. The CDR3 protein is CASSQSVDQPQHF.

This chain joins TRBV7-9 and TRBJ2-1; the D call from TCRdb, TRBD1, cannot be confirmed without DNA. CDR1 is SEHNR, CDR2 FQNEAQ, per germline (reference sequence). The CDR3 consists of 15 residues. The CDR3 spells CASSRGRGSYNEQFF.

The chain joins TRBV7-2 to TRBJ2-3; the TCRdb call, TRBD2, lacks DNA for checking. CDR3 length equals 17 residues. Germline V CDR1 and CDR2: SGHTA, FQGNSA. The CDR3 sequence is CASSLGLLAGGQDTQYF.

V usage is TRBV6-2 or TRBV6-3 and J usage is TRBJ2-7; TCRdb outputs TRBD1, but without DNA this stays unchecked. This CDR3 is 13 amino acids long. Germline V gene sequence: CDR1 MNHEY, CDR2 SVGEGT. CDR3 amino acids: CASRRTGGDEQYF.

The V and J genes are TRBV20-1 and TRBJ2-1; TCRdb's D gene call, TRBD2, goes unchecked for lack of DNA. Germline V gene data show CDR1 as DFQATT and CDR2 as SNEGSKA (reference sequence). CDR3 length: 13 residues. The CDR3 loop reads CSAGLAGYNEQFF.

V is TRBV27 and J is TRBJ2-1; TCRdb selects TRBD2, and the lack of DNA leaves this call unchecked. The CDR3 contains 14 residues. The V gene's germline CDR1 is MNHEY and CDR2 SMNVEV (reference sequence). This CDR3 reads CASSFLSGRGEQFF.

The V gene is TRBV24-1, the J gene TRBJ2-5. Per the germline V gene, CDR1 is KGHDR and CDR2 is SFDVKD. This CDR3 has 18 amino acids. The CDR3 is CATSDLGWSSRDQETQYF.

The CDR3: CASSLALAGEIGTQYF. V and J are TRBV11-1 and TRBJ2-5; with no DNA, the TCRdb D assignment of TRBD2 cannot be verified. The CDR3 spans 16 residues. The germline V gene has CDR1 SGHAT and CDR2 FQDESV (reference sequence).

The chain joins TRBV5-1 to TRBJ2-2. The CDR3 spans 15 residues. Germline values: CDR1 SGHRS, CDR2 YFSETQ. CDR3 loop: CASSLEGVNPGELFF.

The chain employs TRBV12-3 or TRBV12-4 and TRBJ1-3; there is no DNA to check the TCRdb D call of TRBD1. This CDR3 comprises 16 residues. The CDR3 protein is CASSLAGRGPGNTIYF.

This chain uses TRBV28 with TRBJ2-7; checking the TCRdb D call of TRBD1 is not possible without DNA. The CDR3 is 13 residues long. Germline V gene lookup returns CDR1 MDHEN and CDR2 SYDVKM. This CDR3 reads CASSIGQGYEQYF.

The chain couples TRBV29-1 to TRBJ2-7; TCRdb indicates TRBD2, and absent DNA this call remains unverified. Germline V gene sequence: CDR1 SQVTM, CDR2 ANQGSEA. The CDR3 is 14 amino acids. The CDR3 reads CSVVFSGRAYEQYF.

The V and J genes are TRBV7-6 and TRBJ2-7; with no DNA, the TCRdb D assignment of TRBD1 cannot be verified. The CDR3 spans 15 residues. Germline-derived CDR1 and CDR2 are SGHVS and FNYEAQ. The CDR3 loop reads CASSSQAAPQDEQYF.

This chain links TRBV30 with TRBJ2-7; with no DNA, the TCRdb D assignment of TRBD1 cannot be verified. Germline V gene lookup returns CDR1 GTSNPN and CDR2 SVGIG (reference sequence). This CDR3 spans 13 amino acids. CDR3 in amino acids: CAWAAGVAYEQYF.

The V gene is TRBV29-1, the J gene TRBJ2-1; TCRdb's D call, TRBD1, is unchecked because there is no DNA. The V gene's germline CDR1 is SQVTM and CDR2 ANQGSEA. CDR3 length: 12 residues. The CDR3 sequence: CSVRTGVNEQFF.

This sequence joins TRBV12-3 or TRBV12-4 and TRBJ2-5; TCRdb proposes TRBD2, but this gene call is untestable without DNA. The CDR3 runs 16 residues. The CDR3 spells CASSLELADVQETQYF.

CDR3 residues: CSVGLAEKLFF. The gene calls are TRBV20-1 and TRBJ1-4. The V gene's germline CDR1 is DFQATT and CDR2 SNEGSKA (reference sequence). The length of the CDR3 is 11 residues.

This rearrangement joins TRBV12-3 or TRBV12-4 to TRBJ2-1; lacking DNA, the TRBD2 call made by TCRdb goes unchecked. The CDR3 sequence is 15 residues long. The CDR3 spells CASSLGLAGGMEQFF.

CDR3 residues: CATSVSLGNEQFF. The rearrangement links TRBV24-1 to TRBJ2-1. This CDR3 is built from 13 residues. From germline, CDR1 is KGHDR and CDR2 SFDVKD.

J is TRBJ2-1 and V is TRBV30; TCRdb's D gene call, TRBD1, goes unchecked for lack of DNA. The CDR3 has 14 amino acids. The germline V gene encodes CDR1 GTSNPN and CDR2 SVGIG (reference sequence). This CDR3 is CAFEGAVEGNEQFF.

The rearrangement joins TRBV29-1 to TRBJ2-5; TCRdb designates TRBD1, a call that cannot be tested without DNA. Germline lookup yields CDR1 SQVTM and CDR2 ANQGSEA. CDR3 length: 14 residues. Here the CDR3 reads CSAPRDRGGETQYF.

The chain couples TRBV29-1 to TRBJ2-5; TCRdb's D gene call, TRBD2, goes unchecked for lack of DNA. The CDR3 runs to 13 residues. In germline, CDR1 is SQVTM, CDR2 ANQGSEA. CDR3 protein: CSGIRGAGETQYF.

The V and J genes are TRBV12-3 or TRBV12-4 and TRBJ1-1. The CDR3 is 16 amino acids. The CDR3 spells CASSTLGKVEAIEAFF.

This chain connects TRBV7-2 to TRBJ2-7; TCRdb indicates TRBD2, and absent DNA this call remains unverified. The germline gives CDR1 SGHTA, CDR2 FQGNSA. The length of the CDR3 is 14 residues. CDR3 amino acids: CASSSYGSLGEQYF.

The V gene is TRBV7-8, the J gene TRBJ2-1. From germline, CDR1 is SGHVS and CDR2 FQNEAQ. This CDR3 is built from 16 residues. CDR3 residues: CASSLRTRSSYNEQFF.